The entry that follows covers one TCR beta chain sequence. The data derive from a study of blood T cell repertoires in COVID-19. Study as a whole: COVID-19 samples collected from the United States, Italy and Spain covered acute and convalescent phases. Sample material is recorded as cDNA or gDNA derived from T cells, B-cell-depleted T cells, or PBMCs.

This CDR3 has 16 residues. Germline V gives CDR1 LNHDA, CDR2 SQIVND (reference sequence). The V gene end was trimmed by 6 bases and the J gene end by 2 bases; junction bases not matched to a gene: 7. The assay was immunoSEQ multiplex PCR, and TCRdb's table has in-frame clones only and misses some. Of some 46,000 clones in the sample, around 86% are singletons; the top ten hold over 7%. The sample was peripheral blood. This chain uses TRBV19 with TRBJ2-1, with 10 bases that match TRBD2. The TCR was taken from a man aged 55 to 70 with active COVID-19. CDR3 nucleotides: TGTGCCAGTAGCCCCGGGAGCGGGAGGGCCTACAATGAGCAGTTCTTC. The encoded protein is CASSPGSGRAYNEQFF.